This T cell receptor (beta chain) was recorded in a study of blood T cell repertoires in COVID-19. Study-wide context: Researchers got acute and convalescent COVID-19 samples from the United States, Italy and Spain. PBMCs, B-cell-depleted T cells, or T cells were the source of the cDNA or gDNA that made up the material.

Authors' data handling: Scientists estimated how many nucleated cells there were by amplifying reference gene primers. Assay used: immunoSEQ multiplex PCR; TCRdb lists only in-frame clones, some missing. D and trimming were read from the DNA, whereas the V and J calls and clone size are those reported in that table. The top ten hold about 5% of the sample, which has some 200,000 clones, 82% seen once. Ages ranged from about 18 to 89 years, with residence in about two dozen US areas. Per the germline V gene, CDR1 is LNHDA and CDR2 is SQIVND (reference sequence). This CDR3 is 16 amino acids long. V gave up 6 bases and J gave up 0 bases, with 17 bases separating them.

The chain has TRBV19 and TRBJ1-1, with D possibly being TRBD1 (5 bases). The clonotype originates from a woman in her sixties with acute COVID-19. Sequences were obtained from PBMCs or T cells enriched from blood (not recorded which). The CDR3 region has the DNA TGTGCCAGTAGACCCTCCCAGGGTACCATGAACACTGAAGCTTTCTTT. Its translation: CASRPSQGTMNTEAFF.